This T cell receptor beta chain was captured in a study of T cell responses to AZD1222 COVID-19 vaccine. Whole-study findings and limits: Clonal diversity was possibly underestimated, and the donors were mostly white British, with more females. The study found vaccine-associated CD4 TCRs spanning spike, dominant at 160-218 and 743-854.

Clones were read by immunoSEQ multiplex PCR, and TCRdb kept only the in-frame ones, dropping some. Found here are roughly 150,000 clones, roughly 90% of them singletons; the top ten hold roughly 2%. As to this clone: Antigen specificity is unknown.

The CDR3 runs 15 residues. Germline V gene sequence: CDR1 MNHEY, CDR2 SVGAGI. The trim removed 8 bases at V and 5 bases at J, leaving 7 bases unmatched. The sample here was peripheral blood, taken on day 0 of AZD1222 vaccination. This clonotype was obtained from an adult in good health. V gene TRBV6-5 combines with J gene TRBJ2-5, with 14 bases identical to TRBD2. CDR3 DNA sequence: TGTGCCAGCTTTTCCCGACTAGCGGGAGGGGAGACCCAGTACTTC. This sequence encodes CASFSRLAGGETQYF.